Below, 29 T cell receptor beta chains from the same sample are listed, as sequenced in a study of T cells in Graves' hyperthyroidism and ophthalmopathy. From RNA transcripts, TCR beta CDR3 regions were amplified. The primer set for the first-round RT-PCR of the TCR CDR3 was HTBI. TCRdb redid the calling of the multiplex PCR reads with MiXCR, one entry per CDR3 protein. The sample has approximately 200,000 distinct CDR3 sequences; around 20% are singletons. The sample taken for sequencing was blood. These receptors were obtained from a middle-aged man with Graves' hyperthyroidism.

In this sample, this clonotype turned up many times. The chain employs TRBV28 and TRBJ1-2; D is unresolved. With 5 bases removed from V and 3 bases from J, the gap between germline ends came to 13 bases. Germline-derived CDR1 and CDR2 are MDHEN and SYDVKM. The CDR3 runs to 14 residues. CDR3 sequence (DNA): TGTGCCAGCAGTACCGGGTCCGCTTACTATGGCTACACCTTC. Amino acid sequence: CASSTGSAYYGYTF.

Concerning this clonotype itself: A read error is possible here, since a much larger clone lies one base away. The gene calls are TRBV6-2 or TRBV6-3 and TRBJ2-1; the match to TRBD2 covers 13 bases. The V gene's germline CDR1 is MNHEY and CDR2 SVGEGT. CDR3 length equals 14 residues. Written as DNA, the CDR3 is TGTGCCAGCAGGGGACTAGCGGGGATGTATGAGCAGCTCTTC. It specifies CASRGLAGMYEQLF.

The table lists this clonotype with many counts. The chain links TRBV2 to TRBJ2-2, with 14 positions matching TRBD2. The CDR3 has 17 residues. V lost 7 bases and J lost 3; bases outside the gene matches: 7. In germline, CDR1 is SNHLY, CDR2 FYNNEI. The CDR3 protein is CASTGLAGGLDTGELFF. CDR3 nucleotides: TGTGCCAGCACCGGACTAGCGGGGGGTTTGGACACCGGGGAGCTGTTTTTT.

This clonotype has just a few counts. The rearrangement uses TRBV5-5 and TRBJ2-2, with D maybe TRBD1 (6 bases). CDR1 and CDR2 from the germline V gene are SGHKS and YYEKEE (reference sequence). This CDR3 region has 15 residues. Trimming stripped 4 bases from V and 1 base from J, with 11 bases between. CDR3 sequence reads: CASSIQTGNTGELFF. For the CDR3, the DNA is TGTGCCAGCAGCATACAGACAGGGAACACCGGGGAGCTGTTTTTT. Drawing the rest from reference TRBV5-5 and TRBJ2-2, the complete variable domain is DAGVTQSPTHLIKTRGQQVTLRCSPISGHKSVSWYQQVLGQGPQFIFQYYEKEERGRGNFPDRFSARQFPNYSSELNVNALLLGDSALYLCASSIQTGNTGELFFGEGSRLTVL.

In nucleotides, the CDR3 is TGCGCCAGCAGCTTGGGGACAAGCTACCAAGAGACCCAGTACTTC. It codes for CASSLGTSYQETQYF. The rearrangement joins TRBV5-1 to TRBJ2-5; a possible D gene is TRBD1 (5 bases). Germline V CDR1 and CDR2: SGHRS, YFSETQ. This CDR3 is built from 15 residues. Trimming took off 0 bases at V and 0 bases at J, with 9 bases between the two ends.

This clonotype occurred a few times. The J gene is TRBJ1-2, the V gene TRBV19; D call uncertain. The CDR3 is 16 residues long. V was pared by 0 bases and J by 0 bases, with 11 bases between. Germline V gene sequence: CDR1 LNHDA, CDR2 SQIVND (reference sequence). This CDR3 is CASSIDTAAANYGYTF. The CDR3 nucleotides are TGTGCCAGTAGTATAGATACGGCAGCAGCTAACTATGGCTACACCTTC.

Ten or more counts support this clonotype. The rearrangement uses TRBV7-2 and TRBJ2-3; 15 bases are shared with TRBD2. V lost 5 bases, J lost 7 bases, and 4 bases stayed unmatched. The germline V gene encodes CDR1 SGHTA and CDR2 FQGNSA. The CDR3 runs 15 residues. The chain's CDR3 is CASSRTSGGAYTQYF. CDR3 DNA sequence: TGTGCCAGCAGCCGGACTAGCGGGGGGGCCTATACGCAGTATTTT. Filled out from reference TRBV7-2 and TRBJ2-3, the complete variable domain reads GAGVSQSPSNKVTEKGKDVELRCDPISGHTALYWYRQSLGQGLEFLIYFQGNSAPDKSGLPSDRFSAERTGGSVSTLTIQRTQQEDSAVYLCASSRTSGGAYTQYFGPGTRLTVL.

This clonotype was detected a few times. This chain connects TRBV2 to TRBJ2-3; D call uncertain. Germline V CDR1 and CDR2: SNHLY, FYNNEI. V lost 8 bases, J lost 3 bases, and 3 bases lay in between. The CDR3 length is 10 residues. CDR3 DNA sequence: TGTGCCAGCCGAACAGATACGCAGTATTTT. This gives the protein CASRTDTQYF.

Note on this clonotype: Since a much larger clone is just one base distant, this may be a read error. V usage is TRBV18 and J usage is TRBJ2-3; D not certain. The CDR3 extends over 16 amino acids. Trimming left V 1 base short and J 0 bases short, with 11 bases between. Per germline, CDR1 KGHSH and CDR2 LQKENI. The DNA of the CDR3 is TGTGCCAGCTCACCACTGAGACTGGCTAGCACAGATACGCAGTATTTT. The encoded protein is CASSPLRLASTDTQYF.

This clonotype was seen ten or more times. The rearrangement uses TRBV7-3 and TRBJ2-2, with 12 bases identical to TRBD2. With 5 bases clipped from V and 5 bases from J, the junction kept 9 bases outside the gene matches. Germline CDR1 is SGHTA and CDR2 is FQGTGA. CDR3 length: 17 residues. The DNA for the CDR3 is TGTGCCAGCAGCCCTAGCGGGGGGGCTTTCCGAACCGGGGAGCTGTTTTTT. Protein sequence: CASSPSGGAFRTGELFF.

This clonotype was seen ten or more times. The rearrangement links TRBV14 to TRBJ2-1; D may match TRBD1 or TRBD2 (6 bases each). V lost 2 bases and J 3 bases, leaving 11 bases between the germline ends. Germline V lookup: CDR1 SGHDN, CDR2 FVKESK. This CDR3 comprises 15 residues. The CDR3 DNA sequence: TGTGCCAGCAGCCAAAAGGGGGGCCGCTACAATGAGCAGTTCTTC. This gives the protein CASSQKGGRYNEQFF.

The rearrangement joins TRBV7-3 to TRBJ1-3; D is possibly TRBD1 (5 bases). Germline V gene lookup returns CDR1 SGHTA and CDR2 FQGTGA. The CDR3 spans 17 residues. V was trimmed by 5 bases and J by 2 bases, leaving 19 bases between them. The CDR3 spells CASSDRKSGGPGNTIYF. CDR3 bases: TGTGCCAGCAGCGATCGCAAGTCGGGGGGTCCTGGAAACACCATATATTTT.

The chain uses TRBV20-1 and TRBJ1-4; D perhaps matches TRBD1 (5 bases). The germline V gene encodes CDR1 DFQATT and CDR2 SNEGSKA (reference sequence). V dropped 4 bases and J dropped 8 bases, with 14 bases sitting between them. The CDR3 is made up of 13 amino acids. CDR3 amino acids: CSAKAPAGEKLFF. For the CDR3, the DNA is TGCAGTGCTAAAGCCCCGGCAGGGGAAAAACTGTTTTTT.

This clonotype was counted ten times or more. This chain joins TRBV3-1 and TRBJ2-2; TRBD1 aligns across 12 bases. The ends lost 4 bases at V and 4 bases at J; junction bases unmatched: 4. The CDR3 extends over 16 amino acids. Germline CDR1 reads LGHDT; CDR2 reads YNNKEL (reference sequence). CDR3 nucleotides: TGTGCCAGCAGCCCAGGGGGACAGGGGGCCACCGGGGAGCTGTTTTTT. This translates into CASSPGGQGATGELFF.

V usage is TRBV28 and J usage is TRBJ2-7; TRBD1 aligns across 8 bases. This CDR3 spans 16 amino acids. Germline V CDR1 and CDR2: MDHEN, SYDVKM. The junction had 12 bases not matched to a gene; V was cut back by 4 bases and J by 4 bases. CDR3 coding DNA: TGTGCCAGCAGTTCCACATCAGGGGGCGTAGGGTACGAGCAGTACTTC. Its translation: CASSSTSGGVGYEQYF.

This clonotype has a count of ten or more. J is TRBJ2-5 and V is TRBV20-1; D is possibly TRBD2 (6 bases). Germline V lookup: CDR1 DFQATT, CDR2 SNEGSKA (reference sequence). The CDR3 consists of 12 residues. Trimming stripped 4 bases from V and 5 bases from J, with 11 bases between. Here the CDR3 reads CSAIGGRETQYF. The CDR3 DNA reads TGCAGTGCTATCGGGGGTAGGGAGACCCAGTACTTC.

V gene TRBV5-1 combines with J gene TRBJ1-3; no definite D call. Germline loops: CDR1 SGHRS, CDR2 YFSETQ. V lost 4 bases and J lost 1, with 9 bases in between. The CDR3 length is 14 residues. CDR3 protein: CASSPPGSGNTIYF. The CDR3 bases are TGCGCCAGCAGCCCCCCTGGTTCTGGAAACACCATATATTTT.

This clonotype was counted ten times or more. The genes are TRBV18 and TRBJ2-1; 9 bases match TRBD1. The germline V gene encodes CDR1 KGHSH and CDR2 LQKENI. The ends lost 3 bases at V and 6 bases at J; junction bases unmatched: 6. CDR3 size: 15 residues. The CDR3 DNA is TGTGCCAGCTCACCCCGGGACAGGGCCACCAATGAGCAGTTCTTC. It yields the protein CASSPRDRATNEQFF.

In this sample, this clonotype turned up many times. The CDR3 bases are TGTGCCAGCAGTGAGGGGACTAGCGGGGAGAATGAGCAGTTCTTC. Encoded protein: CASSEGTSGENEQFF. The chain is built from TRBV6-4 and TRBJ2-1; TRBD2 agrees at 13 bases. Germline loops: CDR1 MRHNA, CDR2 SNTAGT. This CDR3 is built from 15 residues. With 3 bases clipped from V and 7 bases from J, the junction kept 3 bases outside the gene matches.

The DNA of the CDR3 is TGTGCCGGCCAGGATTCGACAGGGGGCAATCAGCCCCAGCATTTT. Its translation: CAGQDSTGGNQPQHF. The rearrangement joins TRBV6-1 to TRBJ1-5; 8 positions match TRBD1. Trimming cost V 11 bases and J 2 bases; bases outside gene matches: 11. Germline CDR1 is MNHNS and CDR2 is SASEGT. This CDR3 has 15 residues.

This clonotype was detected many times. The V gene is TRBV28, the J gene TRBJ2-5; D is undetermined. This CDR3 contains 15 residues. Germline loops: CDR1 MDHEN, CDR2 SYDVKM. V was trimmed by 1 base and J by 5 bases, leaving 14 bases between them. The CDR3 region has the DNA TGTGCCAGCAGTTTATCCCTCCGGCAGTGGGAGACCCAGTACTTC. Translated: CASSLSLRQWETQYF.

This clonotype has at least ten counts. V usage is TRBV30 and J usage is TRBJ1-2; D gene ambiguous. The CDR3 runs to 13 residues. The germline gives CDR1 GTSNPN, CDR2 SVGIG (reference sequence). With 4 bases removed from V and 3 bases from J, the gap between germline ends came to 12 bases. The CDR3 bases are TGTGCCTGGAATCCTGGCCTGGACTATGGCTACACCTTC. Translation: CAWNPGLDYGYTF.

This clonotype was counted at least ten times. The chain's CDR3 is CASSLGTANTGELFF. CDR3 nucleotides: TGCGCCAGCAGCTTGGGGACAGCGAACACCGGGGAGCTGTTTTTT. The chain couples TRBV4-1 to TRBJ2-2, with 7 positions matching TRBD1. This CDR3 is built from 15 residues. Trimming took 5 bases from V and 0 from J; bases not matched to a gene: 3. CDR1 MGHRA and CDR2 YSYEKL come from the germline V gene.

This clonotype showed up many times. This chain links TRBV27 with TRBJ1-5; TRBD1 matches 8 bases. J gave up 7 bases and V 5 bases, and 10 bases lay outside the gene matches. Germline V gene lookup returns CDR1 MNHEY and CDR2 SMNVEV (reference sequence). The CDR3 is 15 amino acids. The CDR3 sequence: CASSPRGQVLQPQHF. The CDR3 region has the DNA TGTGCCAGCAGTCCGAGGGGACAGGTCCTCCAGCCCCAGCATTTT.

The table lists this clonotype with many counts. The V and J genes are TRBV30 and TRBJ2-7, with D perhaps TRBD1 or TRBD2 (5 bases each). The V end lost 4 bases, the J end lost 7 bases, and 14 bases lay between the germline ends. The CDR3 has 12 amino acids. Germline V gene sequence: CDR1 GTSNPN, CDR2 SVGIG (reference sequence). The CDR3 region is CAWNGGSREQYF. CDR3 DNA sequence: TGTGCCTGGAATGGGGGATCGAGGGAGCAGTACTTC. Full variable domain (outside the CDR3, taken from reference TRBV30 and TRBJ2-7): SQTIHQWPATLVQPVGSPLSLECTVEGTSNPNLYWYRQAAGRGLQLLFYSVGIGQISSEVPQNLSASRPQDRQFILSSKKLLLSDSGFYLCAWNGGSREQYFGPGTRLTVT.

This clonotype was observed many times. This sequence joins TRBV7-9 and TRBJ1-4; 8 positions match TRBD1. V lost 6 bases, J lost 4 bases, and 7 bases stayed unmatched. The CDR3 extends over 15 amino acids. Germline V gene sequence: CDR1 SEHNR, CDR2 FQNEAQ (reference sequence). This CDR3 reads CASSYATGDNEKLFF. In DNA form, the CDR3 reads TGTGCCAGCAGTTATGCGACAGGGGATAATGAAAAACTGTTTTTT.

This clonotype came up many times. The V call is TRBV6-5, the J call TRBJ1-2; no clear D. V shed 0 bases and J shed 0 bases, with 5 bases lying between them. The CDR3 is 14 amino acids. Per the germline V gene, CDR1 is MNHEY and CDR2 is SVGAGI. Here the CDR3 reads CASSYSSANYGYTF. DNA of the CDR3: TGTGCCAGCAGTTACTCGTCCGCTAACTATGGCTACACCTTC.

CDR3 coding DNA: TGCAGCGTTGAAGTAGCCAGGGGTGCCTATGGCTACACCTTC. Translating gives CSVEVARGAYGYTF. The rearrangement joins TRBV29-1 to TRBJ1-2; tentative D call: TRBD1 (6 bases). The CDR3 contains 14 residues. The V gene lost 1 base and the J gene lost 4 bases, with 13 bases spanning the gap. The germline V gene has CDR1 SQVTM and CDR2 ANQGSEA.

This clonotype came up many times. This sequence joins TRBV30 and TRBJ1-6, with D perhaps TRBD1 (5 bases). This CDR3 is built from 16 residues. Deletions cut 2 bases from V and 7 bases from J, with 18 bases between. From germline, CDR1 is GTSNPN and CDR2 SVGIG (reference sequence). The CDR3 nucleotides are TGTGCCTGGAGTCCGGACCCGGGACCAAAGAATTCACCCCTCCACTTT. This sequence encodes CAWSPDPGPKNSPLHF.